Listed below are T cell receptor beta chains from one sample, sequenced in a study of cytomegalovirus exposure and HLA in healthy donors. Clones were read by immunoSEQ multiplex PCR, and TCRdb kept only the in-frame ones, dropping some. The data hold about 120,000 clones, with 81% observed a single time. Material: PBMCs. The origin of the receptors is a man between 18 and 35 years old in good health and CMV-seropositive. Both conserved end residues are part of each CDR3. A D gene is named only where the DNA matches it firmly. Expanded clones get a size class; other rows say once, few or many, or leave the size out.

clone_size: NA
d_call: NA
j_call: TRBJ1-1
cdr3_length: 11
v_call: TRBV21-1
cdr3_aa: CATHRGTEAFF
cdr3_nt: TGTGCCACCCACAGGGGCACTGAAGCTTTCTTT

clone_size: NA
d_call: TRBD2
j_call: TRBJ2-1
cdr3_length: 17
v_call: TRBV19
cdr3_aa: CASSIAPAGDTYNEQFF
cdr3_nt: TGTGCCAGTAGTATAGCACCAGCGGGAGATACCTACAATGAGCAGTTCTTC

clone_size: NA
d_call: TRBD2
j_call: TRBJ2-1
cdr3_length: 15
v_call: TRBV9
cdr3_aa: CASSTALAELNEQFF
cdr3_nt: TGTGCCAGCAGCACCGCGCTAGCGGAACTTAATGAGCAGTTCTTC

clone_size: few
d_call: NA
j_call: TRBJ2-7
cdr3_length: 13
v_call: TRBV7-7
cdr3_aa: CASSSGQTCEQYF
cdr3_nt: TGTGCTAGCAGCTCAGGACAGACCTGCGAGCAGTACTTC

clone_size: NA
d_call: TRBD1
j_call: TRBJ1-1
cdr3_length: 15
v_call: TRBV27
cdr3_aa: CASSLTGALNTEAFF
cdr3_nt: TGTGCCAGCAGTTTGACAGGGGCCCTGAACACTGAAGCTTTCTTT

clone_size: NA
d_call: TRBD1
j_call: TRBJ2-5
cdr3_length: 15
v_call: TRBV7-9
cdr3_aa: CSSSRPTGEWETQYF
cdr3_nt: TGTTCCAGCAGCCGACCGACAGGGGAGTGGGAGACCCAGTACTTC

clone_size: NA
d_call: TRBD2
j_call: TRBJ2-1
cdr3_length: 16
v_call: TRBV7-2
cdr3_aa: CASSMGGESSYNEQFF
cdr3_nt: TGTGCCAGCAGTATGGGGGGGGAAAGCTCCTACAATGAGCAGTTCTTC

clone_size: NA
d_call: NA
j_call: TRBJ1-1
cdr3_length: 15
v_call: TRBV19
cdr3_aa: CASSRVRGSNTEAFF
cdr3_nt: TGTGCCAGTAGTAGAGTGCGAGGATCGAACACTGAAGCTTTCTTT

clone_size: NA
d_call: TRBD2
j_call: TRBJ2-1
cdr3_length: 19
v_call: TRBV7-9
cdr3_aa: CASSRLTSGALSSYNEQFF
cdr3_nt: TGTGCCAGCAGCCGCCTGACTAGCGGGGCCCTTAGCTCCTACAATGAGCAGTTCTTC

clone_size: NA
d_call: NA
j_call: TRBJ1-5
cdr3_length: 14
v_call: TRBV2
cdr3_aa: CASSGQRSNQPQHF
cdr3_nt: TGTGCCAGCAGTGGACAGAGGAGCAATCAGCCCCAGCATTTT

clone_size: NA
d_call: NA
j_call: TRBJ2-3
cdr3_length: 15
v_call: TRBV9
cdr3_aa: CASSVQGRYTDTQYF
cdr3_nt: TGTGCCAGCAGCGTACAGGGGCGATACACAGATACGCAGTATTTT

clone_size: NA
d_call: TRBD1
j_call: TRBJ2-2
cdr3_length: 14
v_call: TRBV5-1
cdr3_aa: CASSRDRDTGELFF
cdr3_nt: TGCGCCAGCAGCCGGGACAGGGACACCGGGGAGCTGTTTTTT

clone_size: NA
d_call: NA
j_call: TRBJ1-2
cdr3_length: 14
v_call: TRBV7-2
cdr3_aa: CASSLEGVGYGYTF
cdr3_nt: TGTGCCAGCAGCTTAGAAGGGGTGGGCTATGGCTACACCTTC

clone_size: NA
d_call: NA
j_call: TRBJ2-3
cdr3_length: 17
v_call: TRBV13
cdr3_aa: CASSLESLAYGVDTQYF
cdr3_nt: TGTGCCAGCAGCTTAGAATCCCTAGCTTATGGGGTGGATACGCAGTATTTT

clone_size: few
d_call: TRBD2
j_call: TRBJ2-3
cdr3_length: 15
v_call: TRBV5-4
cdr3_aa: CASSVSGTGTDTQYF
cdr3_nt: TGTGCCAGCAGCGTTAGCGGGACGGGCACAGATACGCAGTATTTT

clone_size: NA
d_call: NA
j_call: TRBJ2-7
cdr3_length: 17
v_call: TRBV5-1
cdr3_aa: CASSPAIYPGDPYEQYF
cdr3_nt: TGCGCCAGCAGCCCGGCGATTTATCCAGGGGACCCCTACGAGCAGTACTTC

clone_size: NA
d_call: NA
j_call: TRBJ2-7
cdr3_length: 20
v_call: TRBV5-1
cdr3_aa: CASSPEVEEGSIRQSYEQYF
cdr3_nt: TGCGCCAGCAGCCCAGAAGTTGAGGAAGGGAGCATTAGGCAGTCCTACGAGCAGTACTTC

clone_size: once
d_call: NA
j_call: TRBJ2-6
cdr3_length: 15
v_call: TRBV27
cdr3_aa: CASSPGQPGANVLTF
cdr3_nt: TGTGCCAGCAGTCCAGGACAACCGGGGGCCAACGTCCTGACTTTC

clone_size: NA
d_call: NA
j_call: TRBJ1-4
cdr3_length: 13
v_call: TRBV9
cdr3_aa: CASSPGGEEKLFF
cdr3_nt: TGTGCCAGCAGCCCCGGAGGGGAGGAAAAACTGTTTTTT

clone_size: NA
d_call: NA
j_call: TRBJ1-4
cdr3_length: 14
v_call: TRBV5-5
cdr3_aa: CASSLGQSNEKLFF
cdr3_nt: TGTGCCAGCAGCTTGGGACAGAGTAATGAAAAACTGTTTTTT

clone_size: few
d_call: NA
j_call: TRBJ1-2
cdr3_length: 16
v_call: TRBV10-3
cdr3_aa: CAISEVTGRLNYGYTF
cdr3_nt: TGTGCCATCAGTGAGGTAACAGGGCGATTGAACTATGGCTACACCTTC

clone_size: NA
d_call: TRBD2
j_call: TRBJ2-1
cdr3_length: 18
v_call: TRBV5-5
cdr3_aa: CASSWTPSRGVSYNEQFF
cdr3_nt: TGTGCCAGCAGCTGGACGCCCAGTCGGGGGGTTTCCTACAATGAGCAGTTCTTC

clone_size: NA
d_call: TRBD1
j_call: TRBJ1-6
cdr3_length: 14
v_call: TRBV9
cdr3_aa: CASSADRENSPLHF
cdr3_nt: TGTGCCAGCAGCGCGGACAGGGAGAATTCACCCCTCCACTTT

clone_size: once
d_call: NA
j_call: TRBJ2-5
cdr3_length: 16
v_call: TRBV7-2
cdr3_aa: CASSRTLTEYQETQYF
cdr3_nt: TGTGCCAGCAGCCGAACGTTGACAGAGTACCAAGAGACCCAGTACTTC

clone_size: NA
d_call: NA
j_call: TRBJ2-7
cdr3_length: 15
v_call: TRBV7-2
cdr3_aa: CASSYTGTTADEQYF
cdr3_nt: TGTGCCAGCAGCTATACCGGGACAACCGCCGACGAGCAGTACTTC

clone_size: NA
d_call: TRBD1
j_call: TRBJ2-3
cdr3_length: 15
v_call: TRBV19
cdr3_aa: CASSLGQGPTDTQYF
cdr3_nt: TGTGCCAGTAGCCTGGGACAGGGGCCCACAGATACGCAGTATTTT

clone_size: NA
d_call: TRBD1
j_call: TRBJ2-2
cdr3_length: 15
v_call: TRBV30
cdr3_aa: CAWSSWDRVAGELFF
cdr3_nt: TGTGCCTGGAGTTCCTGGGACAGGGTGGCCGGGGAGCTGTTTTTT

clone_size: NA
d_call: NA
j_call: TRBJ1-3
cdr3_length: 19
v_call: TRBV27
cdr3_aa: CASSIHRAIELNSGNTIYF
cdr3_nt: TGTGCCAGCAGTATCCACAGGGCCATTGAGCTGAACTCTGGAAACACCATATATTTT

clone_size: NA
d_call: NA
j_call: TRBJ1-2
cdr3_length: 15
v_call: TRBV4-3
cdr3_aa: CASSPRAGAGYGYTF
cdr3_nt: TGCGCCAGCAGCCCGCGGGCGGGGGCGGGCTATGGCTACACCTTC

clone_size: NA
d_call: NA
j_call: TRBJ1-4
cdr3_length: 16
v_call: TRBV18
cdr3_aa: CASSPPRGNGVEKLFF
cdr3_nt: TGTGCCAGCTCACCACCGCGGGGAAATGGGGTTGAAAAACTGTTTTTT

clone_size: NA
d_call: TRBD1
j_call: TRBJ2-7
cdr3_length: 15
v_call: TRBV13
cdr3_aa: CASSPGQGTGYEQYF
cdr3_nt: TGTGCCAGCAGCCCCGGACAGGGCACCGGCTACGAGCAGTACTTC

clone_size: NA
d_call: TRBD1
j_call: TRBJ1-2
cdr3_length: 14
v_call: TRBV30
cdr3_aa: CALKGATGNYGYTF
cdr3_nt: TGTGCCCTAAAGGGGGCGACGGGGAACTATGGCTACACCTTC

clone_size: NA
d_call: NA
j_call: TRBJ1-1
cdr3_length: 13
v_call: TRBV30
cdr3_aa: CACTRQLNTEAFF
cdr3_nt: TGTGCCTGTACAAGACAGTTGAACACTGAAGCTTTCTTT

clone_size: few
d_call: TRBD1
j_call: TRBJ1-1
cdr3_length: 14
v_call: TRBV30
cdr3_aa: CAWKRDSLNTEAFF
cdr3_nt: TGTGCCTGGAAACGGGACAGTCTGAACACTGAAGCTTTCTTT

clone_size: NA
d_call: NA
j_call: TRBJ1-3
cdr3_length: 16
v_call: TRBV6-1
cdr3_aa: CASSERVQLSGNTIYF
cdr3_nt: TGTGCCAGCAGTGAACGGGTTCAACTCTCTGGAAACACCATATATTTT

clone_size: NA
d_call: NA
j_call: TRBJ2-3
cdr3_length: 13
v_call: TRBV5-4
cdr3_aa: CASSEQVLDTQYF
cdr3_nt: TGTGCCAGCAGCGAACAGGTTTTAGATACGCAGTATTTT

clone_size: NA
d_call: TRBD2
j_call: TRBJ2-2
cdr3_length: 20
v_call: TRBV27
cdr3_aa: CASSLRSGVAGVRETGELFF
cdr3_nt: TGTGCCAGCAGTTTAAGGTCGGGGGTAGCGGGAGTGAGGGAGACCGGGGAGCTGTTTTTT

clone_size: once
d_call: NA
j_call: TRBJ1-3
cdr3_length: 16
v_call: TRBV7-2
cdr3_aa: CASSLLGLDSGNTIYF
cdr3_nt: TGTGCCAGCAGCTTACTGGGCCTCGACTCTGGAAACACCATATATTTT

clone_size: NA
d_call: NA
j_call: TRBJ1-5
cdr3_length: 15
v_call: TRBV7-8
cdr3_aa: CASSLGSGINQPQHF
cdr3_nt: TGTGCCAGCAGCTTAGGATCCGGGATTAATCAGCCCCAGCATTTT

clone_size: NA
d_call: NA
j_call: TRBJ2-1
cdr3_length: 13
v_call: TRBV6-1
cdr3_aa: CASSHLLGRGQFF
cdr3_nt: TGTGCCAGCAGTCACCTACTAGGGCGTGGGCAGTTCTTC

clone_size: NA
d_call: NA
j_call: TRBJ1-4
cdr3_length: 16
v_call: TRBV5-1
cdr3_aa: CASSPGGGSLNEKLFF
cdr3_nt: TGCGCCAGCAGCCCGGGGGGGGGATCGCTCAATGAAAAACTGTTTTTT

clone_size: NA
d_call: TRBD1
j_call: TRBJ1-4
cdr3_length: 13
v_call: TRBV6-6
cdr3_aa: CAGQGGSSEKLFF
cdr3_nt: TGTGCCGGACAGGGGGGGAGCAGTGAAAAACTGTTTTTT

clone_size: few
d_call: NA
j_call: TRBJ1-5
cdr3_length: 12
v_call: TRBV10-3
cdr3_aa: CATAQVDQSQHF
cdr3_nt: TGTGCCACCGCCCAGGTAGATCAGTCCCAGCATTTT

clone_size: NA
d_call: NA
j_call: TRBJ2-7
cdr3_length: 12
v_call: TRBV5-4
cdr3_aa: CASSRIPGEQYF
cdr3_nt: TGTGCCAGCAGCCGAATCCCGGGCGAGCAGTACTTC

clone_size: NA
d_call: NA
j_call: TRBJ2-5
cdr3_length: 16
v_call: TRBV10-3
cdr3_aa: CAISESILASQETQYF
cdr3_nt: TGTGCCATCAGTGAGTCGATCCTAGCAAGCCAAGAGACCCAGTACTTC

clone_size: once
d_call: TRBD1
j_call: TRBJ1-2
cdr3_length: 14
v_call: TRBV6-1
cdr3_aa: CASRRDREFYGYTF
cdr3_nt: TGTGCCAGCAGGCGGGACAGGGAGTTCTATGGCTACACCTTC

clone_size: NA
d_call: NA
j_call: TRBJ1-3
cdr3_length: 13
v_call: TRBV30
cdr3_aa: CAWSVEVGNTIYF
cdr3_nt: TGTGCCTGGAGTGTGGAGGTCGGAAACACCATATATTTT

clone_size: NA
d_call: NA
j_call: TRBJ1-4
cdr3_length: 15
v_call: TRBV2
cdr3_aa: CASSEEGATNEKLFF
cdr3_nt: TGTGCCAGCAGTGAAGAGGGGGCAACTAATGAAAAACTGTTTTTT

clone_size: NA
d_call: TRBD2
j_call: TRBJ2-1
cdr3_length: 18
v_call: TRBV27
cdr3_aa: CASSLDLPGLAGNNEQFF
cdr3_nt: TGTGCCAGCAGCCTAGACCTCCCGGGGCTAGCGGGAAACAATGAGCAGTTCTTC

clone_size: NA
d_call: NA
j_call: TRBJ1-1
cdr3_length: 14
v_call: TRBV4-1
cdr3_aa: CASSQESRGTEAFF
cdr3_nt: TGCGCCAGCAGCCAAGAGTCCAGGGGAACTGAAGCTTTCTTT

clone_size: NA
d_call: TRBD1
j_call: TRBJ1-1
cdr3_length: 14
v_call: TRBV19
cdr3_aa: CASSEGTGGPEAFF
cdr3_nt: TGTGCCAGTAGTGAAGGGACAGGGGGCCCTGAAGCTTTCTTT